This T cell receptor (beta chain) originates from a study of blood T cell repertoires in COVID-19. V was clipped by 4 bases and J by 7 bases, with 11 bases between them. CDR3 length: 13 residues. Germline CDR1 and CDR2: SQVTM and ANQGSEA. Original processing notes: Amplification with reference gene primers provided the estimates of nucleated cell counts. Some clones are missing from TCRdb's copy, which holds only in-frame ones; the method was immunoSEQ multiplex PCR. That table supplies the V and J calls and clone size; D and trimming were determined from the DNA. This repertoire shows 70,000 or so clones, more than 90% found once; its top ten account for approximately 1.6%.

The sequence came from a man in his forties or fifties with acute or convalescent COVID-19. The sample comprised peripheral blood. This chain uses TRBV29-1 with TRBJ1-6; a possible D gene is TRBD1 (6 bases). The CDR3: CSVGERGNSPLHF. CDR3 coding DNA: TGCAGCGTTGGGGAGAGGGGGAATTCACCCCTCCACTTT. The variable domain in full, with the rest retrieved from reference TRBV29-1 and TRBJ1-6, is SAVISQKPSRDICQRGTSLTIQCQVDSQVTMMFWYRQQPGQSLTLIATANQGSEATYESGFVIDKFPISRPNLTFSTLTVSNMSPEDSSIYLCSVGERGNSPLHFGNGTRLTVT.